This T cell receptor beta chain was sequenced in a study of monozygotic twins with inflammatory bowel disease (dated by TCRdb to about 2019). For context, the study as a whole: The full study comprised 30 or so monozygotic twin pairs: nine German pairs (four IBD-concordant, five IBD-discordant) and 19 IBD-discordant Danish pairs. Disease-associated traits were sought mainly through comparisons between IBD patients and their genetically identical healthy co-twins within discordant pairs. Each individual had, on average, about 151 000 unique TCRalpha sequences and 181 000 unique TCRbeta sequences available for analysis.

The method was 5' RACE. Preparation of each TCR library used approximately 4,000 ng of total RNA. For each sample, cDNA synthesis was carried out in eight separate reactions using SMARTScribe reverse transcriptase. During cDNA synthesis, template switching introduced unique molecular identifiers that contained a 6-nucleotide sample barcode. TCRalpha and TCRbeta cDNA was amplified by two nested PCRs of about 15 and 9 cycles, with bead purification after each PCR. Before amplification, the cDNA was treated with uracil DNA-glycosylase and purified using the QIAquick PCR purification kit. The second PCR added Illumina TruSeq-compatible adapters along with sample-specific barcodes. Library quality and concentration were assessed using TapeStation and Qubit, and approximately 5 ng of each library was pooled. Sequencing of pooled libraries was carried out on an Illumina HiSeq2500 single-index Rapid Run using 2 x 100 bp reads and custom sequencing primers. Turning to the authors' computational methods: MiGEC version 1.2.6 was used for UMI-based consensus assembly, which corrected PCR and sequencing errors. MiXCR version 2.1.1 was used to carry out V(D)J alignment, clonotype assembly and CDR3 extraction. To normalise gene usage, clonotype sharing and MAIT/NKT TCR abundance, the top 1000, 10 000 and 20 000 clonotypes in each sample were analysed. After downsampling to 27 000 UMIs, diversity was calculated as the inverse Simpson index using the vegan R package. Paired Mann-Whitney U tests on discordant twin pairs were used, with Benjamini-Hochberg multiple-testing correction. After TCRdb reprocessed the reads, each CDR3 protein sequence was kept as one row, without DNA. The V and J calls here are based on TCRdb, not the publication. This sample's table lists about 450,000 distinct CDR3 sequences. The top ten clonotypes cover approximately 2.4% of the sample.

Points the paper makes about the study in general: No single strong signal or clonotype linked to IBD turned up in the results, so the idea that one exists was not supported. A decrease in TCRbeta repertoire diversity, as measured by inverse Simpson index, was observed in IBD patients compared with their healthy co-twins. Repertoire similarity did not differ between concordant and discordant twins, which could be due to limited statistical power. Because patients received different immunosuppressive treatments, the repertoires may have picked up extra background noise and variability between individuals. Distinction between different T cell subtypes could not be achieved in the analysis. IBD patients shared fewer clonotypes with other individuals than healthy twins did, most markedly in patients showing signs of disease activity.

The CDR3 runs 15 amino acids, cysteine and phenylalanine included. No coding sequence is recorded. CDR1 and CDR2, per the germline V gene, are MDHEN and SYDVKM. A 2.5 ml peripheral blood sample was drawn into PAXgene tubes per donor and stored at -80°C. Without T cell sorting, total RNA was isolated from whole blood using the PAXgene blood miRNA kit on an automated QIAcube. Deep TCRalpha and TCRbeta repertoire profiling with unique molecular barcoding was performed on peripheral blood of monozygotic twin pairs concordant or discordant for inflammatory bowel disease. Smoking habits were recorded for all twin pairs, and each individual was classified as a current, former or never smoker. As for this clonotype: It has no known antigen specificity.

The sequence links TRBV28 to TRBJ2-7; TCRdb reports TRBD1, a call that lacks DNA to check it against. Sequencing was carried out using blood. The receptor comes from a human donor with ulcerative colitis or Crohn's disease, or a healthy co-twin of an affected twin (not recorded which). CDR3 sequence: CASRDTGRRSYEQYF.